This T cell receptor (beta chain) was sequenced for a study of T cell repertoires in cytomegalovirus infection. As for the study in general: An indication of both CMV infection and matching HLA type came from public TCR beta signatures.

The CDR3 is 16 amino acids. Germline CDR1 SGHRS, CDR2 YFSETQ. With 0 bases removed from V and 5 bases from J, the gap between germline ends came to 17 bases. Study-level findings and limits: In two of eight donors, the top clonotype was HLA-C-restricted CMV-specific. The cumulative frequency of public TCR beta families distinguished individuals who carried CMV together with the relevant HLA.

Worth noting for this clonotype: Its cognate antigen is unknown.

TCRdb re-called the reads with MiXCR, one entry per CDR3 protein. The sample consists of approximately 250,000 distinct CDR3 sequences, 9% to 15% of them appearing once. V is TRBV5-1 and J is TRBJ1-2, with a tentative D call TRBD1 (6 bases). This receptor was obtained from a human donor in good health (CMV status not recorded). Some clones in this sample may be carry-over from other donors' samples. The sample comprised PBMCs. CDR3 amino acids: CASSLDTGNFNYGYTF. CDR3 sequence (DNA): TGCGCCAGCAGCTTGGATACAGGGAATTTTAATTATGGCTACACCTTC. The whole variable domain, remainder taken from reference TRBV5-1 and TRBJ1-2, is KAGVTQTPRYLIKTRGQQVTLSCSPISGHRSVSWYQQTPGQGLQFLFEYFSETQRNKGNFPGRFSGRQFSNSRSEMNVSTLELGDSALYLCASSLDTGNFNYGYTFGSGTRLTVV.